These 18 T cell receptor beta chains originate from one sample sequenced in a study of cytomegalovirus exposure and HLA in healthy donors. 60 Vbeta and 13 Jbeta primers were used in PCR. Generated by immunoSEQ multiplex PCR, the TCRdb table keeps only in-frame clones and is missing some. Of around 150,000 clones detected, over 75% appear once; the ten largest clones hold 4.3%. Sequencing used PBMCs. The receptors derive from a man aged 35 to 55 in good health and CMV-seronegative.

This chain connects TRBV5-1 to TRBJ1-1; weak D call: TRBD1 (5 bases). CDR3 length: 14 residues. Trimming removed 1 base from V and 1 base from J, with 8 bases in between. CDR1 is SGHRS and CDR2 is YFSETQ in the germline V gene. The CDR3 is CASSLRGPNTEAFF. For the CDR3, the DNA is TGCGCCAGCAGCTTGAGGGGTCCGAACACTGAAGCTTTCTTT.

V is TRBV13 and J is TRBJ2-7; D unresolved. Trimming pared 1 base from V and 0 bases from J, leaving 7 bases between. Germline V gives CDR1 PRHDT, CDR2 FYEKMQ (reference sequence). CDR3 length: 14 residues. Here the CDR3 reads CASSLVASSYEQYF. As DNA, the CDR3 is TGTGCCAGCAGCTTAGTCGCCAGCTCCTACGAGCAGTACTTC.

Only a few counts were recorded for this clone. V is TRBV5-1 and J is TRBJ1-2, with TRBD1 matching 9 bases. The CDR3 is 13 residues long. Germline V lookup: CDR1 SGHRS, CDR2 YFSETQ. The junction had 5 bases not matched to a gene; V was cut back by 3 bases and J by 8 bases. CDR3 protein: CASSSRTGEGYTF. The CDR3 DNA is TGCGCCAGCAGCTCCCGGACAGGGGAGGGCTACACCTTC.

This CDR3 is CASSVRGNGYEQYF. The DNA of the CDR3 is TGTGCCAGCAGCGTACGGGGTAATGGCTACGAGCAGTACTTC. This chain links TRBV9 with TRBJ2-7; weak D call: TRBD2 (5 bases). Trimming stripped 1 base from V and 3 bases from J, with 11 bases between. This CDR3 has 14 amino acids. Germline V gene lookup returns CDR1 SGDLS and CDR2 YYNGEE.

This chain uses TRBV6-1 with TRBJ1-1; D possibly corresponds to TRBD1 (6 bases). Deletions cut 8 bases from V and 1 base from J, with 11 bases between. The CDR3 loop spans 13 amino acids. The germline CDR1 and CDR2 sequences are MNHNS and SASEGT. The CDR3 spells CASPGDRNTEAFF. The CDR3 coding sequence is TGTGCCAGCCCAGGGGATAGGAACACTGAAGCTTTCTTT.

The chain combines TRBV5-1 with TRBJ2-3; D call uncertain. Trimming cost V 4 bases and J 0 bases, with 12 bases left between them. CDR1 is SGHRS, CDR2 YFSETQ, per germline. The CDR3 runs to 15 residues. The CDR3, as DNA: TGCGCCAGCAGCAGTTGGTTAACTAGCACAGATACGCAGTATTTT. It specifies CASSSWLTSTDTQYF. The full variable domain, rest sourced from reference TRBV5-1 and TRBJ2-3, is KAGVTQTPRYLIKTRGQQVTLSCSPISGHRSVSWYQQTPGQGLQFLFEYFSETQRNKGNFPGRFSGRQFSNSRSEMNVSTLELGDSALYLCASSSWLTSTDTQYFGPGTRLTVL.

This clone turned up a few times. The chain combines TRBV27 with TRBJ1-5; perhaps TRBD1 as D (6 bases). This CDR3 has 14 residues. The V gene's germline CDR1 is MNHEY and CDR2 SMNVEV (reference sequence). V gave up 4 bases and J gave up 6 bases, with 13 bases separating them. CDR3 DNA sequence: TGTGCCAGCAGTTCACAGGGATATGGTCAGCCCCAGCATTTT. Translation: CASSSQGYGQPQHF.

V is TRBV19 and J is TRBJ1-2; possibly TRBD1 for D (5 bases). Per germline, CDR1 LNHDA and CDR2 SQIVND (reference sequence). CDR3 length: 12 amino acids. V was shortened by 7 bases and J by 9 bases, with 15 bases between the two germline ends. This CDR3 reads CASTGTGGSYTF. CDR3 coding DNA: TGTGCCAGTACGGGGACCGGGGGTAGCTACACCTTC. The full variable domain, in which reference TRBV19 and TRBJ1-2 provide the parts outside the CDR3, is DGGITQSPKYLFRKEGQNVTLSCEQNLNHDAMYWYRQDPGQGLRLIYYSQIVNDFQKGDIAEGYSVSREKKESFPLTVTSAQKNPTAFYLCASTGTGGSYTFGSGTRLTVV.

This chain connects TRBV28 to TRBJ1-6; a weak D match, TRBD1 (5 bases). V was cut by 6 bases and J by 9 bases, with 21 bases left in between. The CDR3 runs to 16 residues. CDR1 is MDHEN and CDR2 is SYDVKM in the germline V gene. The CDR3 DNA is TGTGCCAGCAGCTGGACGCAGGGTGCGGGGCTTTCACCCCTCCACTTT. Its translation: CASSWTQGAGLSPLHF. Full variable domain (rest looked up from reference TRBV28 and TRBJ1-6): DVKVTQSSRYLVKRTGEKVFLECVQDMDHENMFWYRQDPGLGLRLIYFSYDVKMKEKGDIPEGYSVSREKKERFSLILESASTNQTSMYLCASSWTQGAGLSPLHFGNGTRLTVT.

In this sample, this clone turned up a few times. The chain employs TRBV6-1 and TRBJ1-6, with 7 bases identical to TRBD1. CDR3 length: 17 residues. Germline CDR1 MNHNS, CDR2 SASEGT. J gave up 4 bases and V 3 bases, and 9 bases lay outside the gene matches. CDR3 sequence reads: CASSDLYRGIYNSPLHF. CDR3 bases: TGTGCCAGCAGTGATCTCTACAGGGGAATTTATAATTCACCCCTCCACTTT.

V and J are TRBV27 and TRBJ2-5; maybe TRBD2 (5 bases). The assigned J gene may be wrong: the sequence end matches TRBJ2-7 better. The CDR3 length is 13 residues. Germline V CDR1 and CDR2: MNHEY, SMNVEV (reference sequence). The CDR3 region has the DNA TGTGCCAGCGCCGGGGAAGAGCTCTACGAGCAGTACTTC. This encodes CASAGEELYEQYF.

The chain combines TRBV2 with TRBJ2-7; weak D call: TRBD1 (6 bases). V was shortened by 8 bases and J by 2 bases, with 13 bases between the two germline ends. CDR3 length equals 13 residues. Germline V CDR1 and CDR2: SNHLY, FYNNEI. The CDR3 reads CASSVYRAYEQYF. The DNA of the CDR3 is TGTGCCAGCTCTGTATACAGGGCCTACGAGCAGTACTTC. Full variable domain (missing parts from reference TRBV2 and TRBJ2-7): EPEVTQTPSHQVTQMGQEVILRCVPISNHLYFYWYRQILGQKVEFLVSFYNNEISEKSEIFDDQFSVERPDGSNFTLKIRSTKLEDSAMYFCASSVYRAYEQYFGPGTRLTVT.

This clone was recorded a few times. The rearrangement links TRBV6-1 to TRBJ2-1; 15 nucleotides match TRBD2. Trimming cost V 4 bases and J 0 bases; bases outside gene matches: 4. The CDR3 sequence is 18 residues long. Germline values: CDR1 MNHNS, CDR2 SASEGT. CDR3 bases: TGTGCCAGCAGTGGGACTAGCGGGGGGGCAAGCTCCTACAATGAGCAGTTCTTC. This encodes CASSGTSGGASSYNEQFF.

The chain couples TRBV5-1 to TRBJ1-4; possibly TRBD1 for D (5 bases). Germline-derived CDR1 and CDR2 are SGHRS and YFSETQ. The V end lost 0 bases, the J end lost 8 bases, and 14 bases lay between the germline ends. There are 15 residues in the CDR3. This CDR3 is CASSLEVGLGEKLFF. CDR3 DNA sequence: TGCGCCAGCAGCTTGGAGGTGGGGCTTGGGGAAAAACTGTTTTTT.

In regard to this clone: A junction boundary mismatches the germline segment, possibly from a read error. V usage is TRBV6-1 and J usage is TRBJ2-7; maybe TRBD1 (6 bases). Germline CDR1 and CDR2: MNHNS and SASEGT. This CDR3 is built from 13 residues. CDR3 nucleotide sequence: TGTGCCATCAGTCAGGGGTTGGCCTACGAGCAGTACTTC. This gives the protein CAISQGLAYEQYF.

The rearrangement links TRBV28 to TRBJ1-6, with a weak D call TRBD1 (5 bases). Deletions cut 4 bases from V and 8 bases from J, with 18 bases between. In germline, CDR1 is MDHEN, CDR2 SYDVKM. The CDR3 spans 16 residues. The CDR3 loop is CASSSSAIKGDSPLHF. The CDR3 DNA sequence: TGTGCCAGCAGTTCGAGCGCAATTAAAGGGGATTCACCCCTCCACTTT. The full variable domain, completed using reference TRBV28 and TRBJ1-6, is DVKVTQSSRYLVKRTGEKVFLECVQDMDHENMFWYRQDPGLGLRLIYFSYDVKMKEKGDIPEGYSVSREKKERFSLILESASTNQTSMYLCASSSSAIKGDSPLHFGNGTRLTVT.

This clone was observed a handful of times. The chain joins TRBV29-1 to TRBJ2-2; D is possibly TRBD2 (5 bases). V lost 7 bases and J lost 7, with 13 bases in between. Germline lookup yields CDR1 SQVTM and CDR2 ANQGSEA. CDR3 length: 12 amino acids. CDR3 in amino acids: CSATHGDGELFF. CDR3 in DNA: TGCAGCGCTACTCACGGGGACGGGGAGCTGTTTTTT.

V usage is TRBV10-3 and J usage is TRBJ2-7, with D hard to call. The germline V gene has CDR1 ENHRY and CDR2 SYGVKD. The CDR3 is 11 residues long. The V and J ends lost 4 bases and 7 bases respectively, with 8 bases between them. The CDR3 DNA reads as TGTGCCATCAGTGCCCAGAAAGAGCAGTACTTC. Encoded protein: CAISAQKEQYF.